The T cell receptor (beta chain) described here comes from a study of neurological immune-mediated disorders. This clonotype was detected ten times or more. Per germline, CDR1 SGHTA and CDR2 FQGTGA. Losses at the gene ends were 2 bases for V and 5 bases for J; bases not matched to a gene: 3. This CDR3 has 14 amino acids. TCRdb fed the 5' RACE reads into MiXCR, producing one record per CDR3 protein. This table has over 55,000 distinct CDR3 sequences, 2% to 2.5% appearing once. This TCR was recovered from a man aged 50 or older with multiple sclerosis. The chain links TRBV7-3 to TRBJ2-1; TRBD2 agrees at 7 bases. Sequences were obtained from PBMCs. CDR3 DNA: TGTGCCAGCAGCTTAGGGGGGGGTAACAATGAGCAGTTCTTC. Translated, it gives CASSLGGGNNEQFF.